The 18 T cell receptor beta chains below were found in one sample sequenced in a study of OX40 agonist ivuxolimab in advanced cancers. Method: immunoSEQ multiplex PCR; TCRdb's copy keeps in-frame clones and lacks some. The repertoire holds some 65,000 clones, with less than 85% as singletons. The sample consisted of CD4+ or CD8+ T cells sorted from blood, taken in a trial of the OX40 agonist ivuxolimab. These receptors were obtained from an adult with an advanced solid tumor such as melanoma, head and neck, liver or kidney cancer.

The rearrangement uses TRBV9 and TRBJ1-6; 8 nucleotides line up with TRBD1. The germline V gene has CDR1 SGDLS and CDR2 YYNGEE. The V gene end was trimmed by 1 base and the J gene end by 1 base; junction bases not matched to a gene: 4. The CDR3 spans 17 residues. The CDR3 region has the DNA TGTGCCAGCAGCGTATCAGGGACAGGTTCCTATAATTCACCCCTCCACTTT. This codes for CASSVSGTGSYNSPLHF. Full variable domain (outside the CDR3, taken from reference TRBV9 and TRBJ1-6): DSGVTQTPKHLITATGQRVTLRCSPRSGDLSVYWYQQSLDQGLQFLIQYYNGEERAKGNILERFSAQQFPDLHSELNLSSLELGDSALYFCASSVSGTGSYNSPLHFGNGTRLTVT.

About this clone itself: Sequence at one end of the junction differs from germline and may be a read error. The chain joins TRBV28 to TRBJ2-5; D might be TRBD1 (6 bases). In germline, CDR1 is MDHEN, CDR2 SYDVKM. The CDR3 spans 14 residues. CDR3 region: CASSLTGLQGTQYF. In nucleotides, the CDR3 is TGTGCCAGCAGCCTAACAGGGTTACAAGGGACCCAGTACTTC.

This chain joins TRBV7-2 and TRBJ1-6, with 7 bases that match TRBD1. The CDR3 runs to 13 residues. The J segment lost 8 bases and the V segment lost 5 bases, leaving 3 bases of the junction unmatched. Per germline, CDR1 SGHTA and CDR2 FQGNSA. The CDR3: CASSVTGDSPLHF. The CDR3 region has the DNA TGTGCCAGCAGCGTCACAGGGGATTCACCCCTCCACTTT.

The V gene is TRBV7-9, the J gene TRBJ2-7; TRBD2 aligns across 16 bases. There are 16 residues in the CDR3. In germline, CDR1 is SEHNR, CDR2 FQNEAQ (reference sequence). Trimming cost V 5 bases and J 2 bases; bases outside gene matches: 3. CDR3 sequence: CASSLGTSGGAYEQYF. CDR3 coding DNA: TGTGCCAGCAGCCTCGGGACTAGCGGGGGGGCCTACGAGCAGTACTTC.

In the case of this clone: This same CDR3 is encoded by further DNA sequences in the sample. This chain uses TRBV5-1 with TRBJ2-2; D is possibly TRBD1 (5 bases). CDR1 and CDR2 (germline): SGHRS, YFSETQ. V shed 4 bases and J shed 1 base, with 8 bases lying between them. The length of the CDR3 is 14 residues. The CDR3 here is CASSPTGNTGELFF. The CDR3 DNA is TGCGCCAGCAGCCCCACAGGGAACACCGGGGAGCTGTTTTTT.

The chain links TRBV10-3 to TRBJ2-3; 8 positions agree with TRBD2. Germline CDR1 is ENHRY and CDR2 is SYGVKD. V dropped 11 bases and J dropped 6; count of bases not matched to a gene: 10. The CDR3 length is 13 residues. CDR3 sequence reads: CAARGGGTDTQYF. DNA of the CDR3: TGTGCCGCCCGTGGCGGGGGGACCGATACGCAGTATTTT.

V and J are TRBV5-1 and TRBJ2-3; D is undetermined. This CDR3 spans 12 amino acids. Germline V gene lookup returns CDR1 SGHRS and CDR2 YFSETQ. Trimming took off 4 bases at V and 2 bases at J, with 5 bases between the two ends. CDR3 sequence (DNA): TGCGCCAGCAGCCCTCCCACAGATACGCAGTATTTT. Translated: CASSPPTDTQYF.

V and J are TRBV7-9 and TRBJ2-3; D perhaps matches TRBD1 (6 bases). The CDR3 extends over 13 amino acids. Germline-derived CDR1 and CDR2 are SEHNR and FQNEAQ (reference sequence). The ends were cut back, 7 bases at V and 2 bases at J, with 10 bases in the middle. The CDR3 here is CASKGGDTDTQYF. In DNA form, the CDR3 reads TGTGCCAGCAAAGGGGGTGACACAGATACGCAGTATTTT.

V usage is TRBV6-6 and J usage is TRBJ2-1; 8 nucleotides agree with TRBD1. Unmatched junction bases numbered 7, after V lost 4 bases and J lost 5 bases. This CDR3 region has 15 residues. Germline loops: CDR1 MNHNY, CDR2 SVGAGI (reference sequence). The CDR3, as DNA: TGTGCCAGCAGTTCTACAGGGGGAAGGGACAATGAGCAGTTCTTC. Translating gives CASSSTGGRDNEQFF.

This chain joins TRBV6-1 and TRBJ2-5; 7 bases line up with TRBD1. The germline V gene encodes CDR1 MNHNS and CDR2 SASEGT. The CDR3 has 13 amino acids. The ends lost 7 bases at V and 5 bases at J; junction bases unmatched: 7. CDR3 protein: CASNHRGAETQYF. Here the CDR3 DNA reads TGTGCCAGCAACCACAGGGGCGCCGAGACCCAGTACTTC.

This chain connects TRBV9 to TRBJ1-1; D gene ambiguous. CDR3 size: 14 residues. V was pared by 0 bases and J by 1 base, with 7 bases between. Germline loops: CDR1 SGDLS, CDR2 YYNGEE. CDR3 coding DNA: TGTGCCAGCAGCGTAGCCGTCAGGAACACTGAAGCTTTCTTT. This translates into CASSVAVRNTEAFF.

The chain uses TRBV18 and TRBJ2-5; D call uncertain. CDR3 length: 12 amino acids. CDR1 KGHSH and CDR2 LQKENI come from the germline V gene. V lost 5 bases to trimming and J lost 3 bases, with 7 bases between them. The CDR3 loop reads CASSAIKETQYF. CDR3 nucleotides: TGTGCCAGCTCAGCCATAAAAGAGACCCAGTACTTC.

The CDR3 spells CASSFLGGYQPQHF. Here the CDR3 DNA reads TGTGCCAGCAGCTTCCTCGGGGGGTATCAGCCCCAGCATTTT. J is TRBJ1-5 and V is TRBV5-6, with TRBD1 as a possible D gene (5 bases). CDR1 and CDR2 (germline): SGHDT, YYEEEE. The CDR3 length is 14 residues. The V end was cut by 2 bases, the J end by 5 bases, with 11 bases between.

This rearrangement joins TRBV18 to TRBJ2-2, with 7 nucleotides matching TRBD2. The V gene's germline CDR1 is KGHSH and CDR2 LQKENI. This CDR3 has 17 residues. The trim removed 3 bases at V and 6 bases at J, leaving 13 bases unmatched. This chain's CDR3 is CASSPRNEKGRAGELFF. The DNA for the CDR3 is TGTGCCAGCTCACCTCGAAACGAAAAGGGGAGGGCCGGGGAGCTGTTTTTT. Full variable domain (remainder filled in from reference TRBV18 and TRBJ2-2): NAGVMQNPRHLVRRRGQEARLRCSPMKGHSHVYWYRQLPEEGLKFMVYLQKENIIDESGMPKERFSAEFPKEGPSILRIQQVVRGDSAAYFCASSPRNEKGRAGELFFGEGSRLTVL.

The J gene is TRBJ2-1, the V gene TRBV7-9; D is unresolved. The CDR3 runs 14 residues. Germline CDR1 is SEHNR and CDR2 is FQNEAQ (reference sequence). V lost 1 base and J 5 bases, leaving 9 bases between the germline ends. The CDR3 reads CASSLEVQNNEQFF. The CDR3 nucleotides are TGTGCCAGCAGCTTAGAGGTTCAGAACAATGAGCAGTTCTTC.

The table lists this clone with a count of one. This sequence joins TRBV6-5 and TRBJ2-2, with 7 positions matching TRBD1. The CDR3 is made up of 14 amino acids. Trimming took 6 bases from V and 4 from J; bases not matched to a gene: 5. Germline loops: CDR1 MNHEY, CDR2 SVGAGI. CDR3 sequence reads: CASRSGTATGELFF. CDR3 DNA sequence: TGTGCCAGCAGGTCCGGGACAGCCACCGGGGAGCTGTTTTTT.

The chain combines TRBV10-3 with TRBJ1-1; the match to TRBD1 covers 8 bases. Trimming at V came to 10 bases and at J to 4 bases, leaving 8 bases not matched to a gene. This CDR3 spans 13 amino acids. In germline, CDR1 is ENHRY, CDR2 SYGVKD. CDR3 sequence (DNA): TGTGCCACCCAGACAGGGGAGGGCACTGAAGCTTTCTTT. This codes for CATQTGEGTEAFF.

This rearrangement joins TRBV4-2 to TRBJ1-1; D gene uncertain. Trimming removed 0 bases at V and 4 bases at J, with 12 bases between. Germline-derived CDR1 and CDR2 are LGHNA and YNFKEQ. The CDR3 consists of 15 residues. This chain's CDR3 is CASSQESRSFTEAFF. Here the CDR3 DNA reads TGTGCCAGCAGCCAAGAATCCAGGTCATTCACTGAAGCTTTCTTT.